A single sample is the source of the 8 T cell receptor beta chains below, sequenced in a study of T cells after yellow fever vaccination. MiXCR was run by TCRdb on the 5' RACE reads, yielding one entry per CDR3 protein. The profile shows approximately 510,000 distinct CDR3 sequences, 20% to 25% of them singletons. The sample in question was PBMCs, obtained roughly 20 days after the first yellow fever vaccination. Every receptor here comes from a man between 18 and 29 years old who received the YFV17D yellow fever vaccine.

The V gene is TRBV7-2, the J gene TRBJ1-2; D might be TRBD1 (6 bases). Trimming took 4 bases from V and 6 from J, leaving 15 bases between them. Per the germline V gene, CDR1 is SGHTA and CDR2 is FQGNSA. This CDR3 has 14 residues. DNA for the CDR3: TGTGCCAGCAGCTCCCCTCGGGGGCGGGATGGCTACACCTTC. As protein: CASSSPRGRDGYTF.

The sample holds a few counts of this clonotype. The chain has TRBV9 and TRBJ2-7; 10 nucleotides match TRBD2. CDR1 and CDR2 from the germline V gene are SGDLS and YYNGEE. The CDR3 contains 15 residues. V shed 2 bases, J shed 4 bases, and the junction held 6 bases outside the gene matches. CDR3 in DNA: TGTGCCAGCAGCGTGAGCGGGGGGGCCTTGTACGAGCAGTACTTC. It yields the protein CASSVSGGALYEQYF.

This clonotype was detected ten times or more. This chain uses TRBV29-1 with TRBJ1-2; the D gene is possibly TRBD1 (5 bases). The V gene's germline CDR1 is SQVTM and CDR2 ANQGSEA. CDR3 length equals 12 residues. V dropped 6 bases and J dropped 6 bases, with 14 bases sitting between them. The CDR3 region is CSVESGADGYTF. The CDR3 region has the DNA TGCAGCGTAGAAAGCGGGGCTGATGGCTACACCTTC.

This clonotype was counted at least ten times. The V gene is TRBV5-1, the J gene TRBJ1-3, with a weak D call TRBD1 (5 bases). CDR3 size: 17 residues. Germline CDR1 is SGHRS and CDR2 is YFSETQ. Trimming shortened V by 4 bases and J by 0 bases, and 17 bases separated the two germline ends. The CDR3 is CASSPGYRPASGNTIYF. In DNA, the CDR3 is TGCGCCAGCAGCCCAGGCTACAGGCCTGCCTCTGGAAACACCATATATTTT.

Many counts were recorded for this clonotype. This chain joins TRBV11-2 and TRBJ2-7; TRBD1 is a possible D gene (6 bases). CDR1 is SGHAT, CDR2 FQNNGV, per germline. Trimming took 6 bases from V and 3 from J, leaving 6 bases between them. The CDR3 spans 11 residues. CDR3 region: CASRDSYEQYF. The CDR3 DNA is TGTGCCAGCAGGGACAGCTACGAGCAGTACTTC.

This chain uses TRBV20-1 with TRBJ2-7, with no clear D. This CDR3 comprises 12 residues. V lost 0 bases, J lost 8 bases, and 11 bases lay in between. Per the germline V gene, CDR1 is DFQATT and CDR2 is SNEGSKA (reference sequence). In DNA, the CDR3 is TGCAGTGCTAGAGAGGGCTCGGTGCAGCAGTACTTC. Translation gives CSAREGSVQQYF.

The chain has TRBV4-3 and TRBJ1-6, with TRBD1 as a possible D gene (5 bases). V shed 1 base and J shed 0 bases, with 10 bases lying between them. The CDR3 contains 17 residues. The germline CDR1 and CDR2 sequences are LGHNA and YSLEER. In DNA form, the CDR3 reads TGCGCCAGCAGCCAAGGGTGGGGGGGCTCCTATAATTCACCCCTCCACTTT. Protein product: CASSQGWGGSYNSPLHF.

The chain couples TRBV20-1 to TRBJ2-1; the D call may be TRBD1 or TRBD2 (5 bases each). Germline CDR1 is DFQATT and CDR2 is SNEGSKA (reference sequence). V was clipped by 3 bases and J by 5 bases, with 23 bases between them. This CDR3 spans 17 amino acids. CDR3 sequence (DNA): TGCAGTGCTAGCGCGTGGGGACGGAACCTAAACCACAATGAGCAGTTCTTC. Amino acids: CSASAWGRNLNHNEQFF.